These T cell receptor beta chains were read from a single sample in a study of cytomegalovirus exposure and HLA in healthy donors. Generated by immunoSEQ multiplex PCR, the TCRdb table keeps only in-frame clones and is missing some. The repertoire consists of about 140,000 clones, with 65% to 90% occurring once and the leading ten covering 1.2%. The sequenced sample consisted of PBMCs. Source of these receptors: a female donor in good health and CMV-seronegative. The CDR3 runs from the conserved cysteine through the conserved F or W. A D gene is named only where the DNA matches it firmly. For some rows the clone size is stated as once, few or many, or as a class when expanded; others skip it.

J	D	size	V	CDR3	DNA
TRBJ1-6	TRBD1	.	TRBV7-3	CASSLMGTANNSPLHF	TGTGCCAGCAGCTTAATGGGGACAGCAAATAATTCACCCCTCCACTTT
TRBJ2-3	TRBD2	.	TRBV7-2	CASSSGLAGEADTQYF	TGTGCCAGCAGCTCCGGACTAGCGGGAGAGGCGGATACGCAGTATTTT
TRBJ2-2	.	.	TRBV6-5	CASSYGQSNTGELFF	TGTGCCAGCAGTTACGGGCAGTCCAACACCGGGGAGCTGTTTTTT
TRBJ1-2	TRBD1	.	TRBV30	CAWSAQGGARGYTF	TGTGCCTGGAGCGCACAGGGGGGCGCGCGGGGCTACACCTTC
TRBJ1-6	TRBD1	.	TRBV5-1	CASRPGQGKGPPLHF	TGCGCCAGCAGACCGGGACAGGGGAAGGGTCCACCCCTCCACTTT
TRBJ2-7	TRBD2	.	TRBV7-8	CASSSGAGITYEQYF	TGTGCCAGCAGCTCCGGAGCGGGAATAACCTACGAGCAGTACTTC
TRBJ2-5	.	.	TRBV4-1	CASSQGPGQETQYF	TGCGCCAGCAGCCAAGGTCCAGGGCAAGAGACCCAGTACTTC
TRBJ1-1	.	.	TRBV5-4	CASRPREMNTEAFF	TGTGCCAGCAGGCCTAGGGAGATGAACACTGAAGCTTTCTTT
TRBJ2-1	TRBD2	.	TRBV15	CATSRDTRRNLAGGNPSYNEQFF	TGTGCCACCAGCAGAGATACGAGGCGAAATCTAGCGGGAGGGAACCCCTCCTACAATGAGCAGTTCTTC
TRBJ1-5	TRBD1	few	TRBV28	CASSPPTGYSNQPQHF	TGTGCCAGCAGCCCGCCGACAGGGTATAGCAATCAGCCCCAGCATTTT
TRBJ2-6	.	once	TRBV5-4	CASSLGRAGANVLTF	TGTGCCAGCAGCTTGGGCAGGGCTGGGGCCAACGTCCTGACTTTC
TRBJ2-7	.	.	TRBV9	CASSHTGEAYEQYF	TGTGCCAGCAGCCACACTGGGGAGGCCTACGAGCAGTACTTC
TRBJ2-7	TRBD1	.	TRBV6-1	CASSAGTGATYEQYF	TGTGCCAGCAGTGCCGGGACAGGTGCAACCTACGAGCAGTACTTC
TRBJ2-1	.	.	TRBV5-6	CASSFSYNEQFF	TGTGCCAGCAGCTTTTCGTACAATGAGCAGTTCTTC
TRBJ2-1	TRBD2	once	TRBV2	CASSELALAGGPGEQFF	TGTGCCAGCAGTGAACTGGCGCTAGCGGGAGGGCCGGGTGAGCAGTTCTTC
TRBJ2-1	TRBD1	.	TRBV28	CASSLHGTGFNEQFF	TGTGCCAGCAGTTTACACGGGACAGGGTTCAATGAGCAGTTCTTC
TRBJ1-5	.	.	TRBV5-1	CASSKGGNNQPQHF	TGCGCCAGCAGCAAAGGAGGTAACAATCAGCCCCAGCATTTT
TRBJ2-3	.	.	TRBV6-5	CASSYSGAITDTQYF	TGTGCCAGCAGTTACTCAGGGGCGATCACAGATACGCAGTATTTT
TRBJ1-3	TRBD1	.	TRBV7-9	CASSSTGGRGNTIYF	TGTGCCAGCAGCTCGACAGGGGGCAGAGGGAACACCATATATTTT